This TCR beta chain was identified in a study of blood T cell repertoires in COVID-19. Study-level information: Sites in the United States, Italy and Spain provided acute and convalescent COVID-19 samples.

This clone was detected a few times. CDR3 length: 12 amino acids. CDR1 is LNHDA, CDR2 SQIVND, per germline (reference sequence). With 4 bases removed from V and 6 bases from J, the gap between germline ends came to 8 bases. Authors' analysis steps: Amplifying reference gene primers gave estimates of nucleated cell counts. Here immunoSEQ multiplex PCR was the method, and the copy in TCRdb shows in-frame clones only, minus some. The D gene and trimming were derived from the DNA, and the V and J assignments and clone size from that table. The profile shows about 54,000 clones, roughly 80% of them singletons.

The clonotype was recovered from a human donor in a cohort sampled during active COVID-19. Sequencing was performed on peripheral blood. The rearrangement uses TRBV19 and TRBJ2-3; no clear D gene. CDR3 loop: CASSTRQDTQYF. CDR3 DNA sequence: TGTGCCAGTAGTACCCGCCAGGATACGCAGTATTTT.